The 8 T cell receptor beta chains below come from one sample, sequenced in a study of blood T cell repertoires in COVID-19. TCRdb's table, derived via immunoSEQ multiplex PCR, lists solely in-frame clones and lacks some. The sample yields more than 200,000 clones, 70% to 90% seen once. The sample taken for sequencing was peripheral blood. These receptors originate from a man aged 18 to 30 with active or convalescent COVID-19.

This chain links TRBV9 with TRBJ1-2; 9 bases fit TRBD1. From germline, CDR1 is SGDLS and CDR2 YYNGEE. V gave up 0 bases and J gave up 5 bases; unmatched junction bases: 2. This CDR3 has 14 residues. In DNA form, the CDR3 reads TGTGCCAGCAGCGTAGGGACAGGGGATTATGGCTACACCTTC. Translation: CASSVGTGDYGYTF.

The chain joins TRBV11-2 to TRBJ2-4; TRBD1 is a possible D gene (6 bases). Germline CDR1 reads SGHAT; CDR2 reads FQNNGV. This CDR3 spans 16 amino acids. Between the trimmed V and J ends, which lost 3 bases and 6 bases, there was a span of 18 bases. The DNA for the CDR3 is TGTGCCAGCAGCTTCCTAGGGACCCCACAGGGAAACATTCAGTACTTC. Its translation: CASSFLGTPQGNIQYF.

The rearrangement links TRBV5-4 to TRBJ1-2; D is ambiguous. The CDR3 covers 15 residues. Germline loops: CDR1 SGHNT, CDR2 YYREEE (reference sequence). V gave up 4 bases and J gave up 5 bases, with 18 bases separating them. The CDR3 DNA sequence: TGTGCCAGCAGCCCCCCGGGAGGAGTCCGATATGGCTACACCTTC. Its protein is CASSPPGGVRYGYTF.

The chain combines TRBV9 with TRBJ2-5; tentatively, D is TRBD2 (5 bases). CDR3 size: 18 residues. The V gene's germline CDR1 is SGDLS and CDR2 YYNGEE. V was shortened by 0 bases and J by 7 bases, with 25 bases between the two germline ends. The CDR3 sequence is CASSVGSVVGPAGVTQYF. In DNA, the CDR3 is TGTGCCAGCAGCGTAGGTAGCGTGGTCGGCCCCGCCGGGGTGACCCAGTACTTC.

The rearrangement links TRBV7-8 to TRBJ2-5, with 10 bases matching TRBD2. In germline, CDR1 is SGHVS, CDR2 FQNEAQ. Losses at the gene ends were 7 bases for V and 5 bases for J; bases not matched to a gene: 7. There are 14 residues in the CDR3. The CDR3 region is CASIVAGGRETQYF. The CDR3 nucleotides are TGTGCCAGCATCGTAGCGGGGGGTAGGGAGACCCAGTACTTC.

J is TRBJ2-2 and V is TRBV7-6; possible D gene TRBD2, 5 bases. The V gene lost 5 bases and the J gene lost 5 bases, with 12 bases spanning the gap. CDR3 length: 14 residues. CDR1 and CDR2 (germline): SGHVS, FNYEAQ. The CDR3 loop reads CASSTAGGTGELFF. The CDR3 nucleotides are TGTGCCAGCAGCACAGCAGGCGGGACCGGGGAGCTGTTTTTT.

V and J are TRBV7-9 and TRBJ1-4; tentatively, D is TRBD1 (5 bases). The CDR3 sequence is 15 residues long. Trimming left V 5 bases short and J 0 bases short, with 10 bases between. Germline V lookup: CDR1 SEHNR, CDR2 FQNEAQ (reference sequence). The CDR3 DNA is TGTGCCAGCAGCAAAGAAGGGGCAACTAATGAAAAACTGTTTTTT. It yields the protein CASSKEGATNEKLFF.

V is TRBV9 and J is TRBJ2-7; 11 bases align to TRBD2. CDR3 size: 16 residues. V shed 0 bases, J shed 6 bases, and the junction held 8 bases outside the gene matches. Germline-derived CDR1 and CDR2 are SGDLS and YYNGEE. The CDR3 coding sequence is TGTGCCAGCAGCGTAGTGTCTAGCGGGAGGAGAACCGAGCAGTACTTC. This sequence encodes CASSVVSSGRRTEQYF.